This entry lists 20 T cell receptor beta chains sequenced from one sample in a study of blood T cell repertoires in COVID-19. The method was immunoSEQ multiplex PCR; TCRdb's version includes in-frame clones alone and lacks a portion of them. The repertoire holds roughly 230,000 clones, 84% seen once, with less than 4.5% in the top ten. Material for sequencing was peripheral blood. The receptors originated from a man aged 50 to 60 with acute or convalescent COVID-19.

The genes are TRBV7-9 and TRBJ1-2, with 9 bases fitting TRBD1. The germline V gene encodes CDR1 SEHNR and CDR2 FQNEAQ (reference sequence). The CDR3 is 14 amino acids. V shed 5 bases and J 2 bases; nucleotides not matched to a gene: 3. The CDR3 sequence is CASSATGGNYGYTF. CDR3 bases: TGTGCCAGCAGCGCAACAGGGGGCAACTATGGCTACACCTTC. The whole variable domain, remainder taken from reference TRBV7-9 and TRBJ1-2, is DTGVSQNPRHKITKRGQNVTFRCDPISEHNRLYWYRQTLGQGPEFLTYFQNEAQLEKSRLLSDRFSAERPKGSFSTLEIQRTEQGDSAMYLCASSATGGNYGYTFGSGTRLTVV.

The CDR3 sequence is CASSLSNEQFF. CDR3 coding DNA: TGTGCCAGCAGCTTGAGCAATGAGCAGTTCTTC. The V gene is TRBV11-3, the J gene TRBJ2-1; D is uncertain. The V end lost 3 bases, the J end lost 6 bases, and 3 bases lay between the germline ends. This CDR3 is built from 11 residues. Germline V gene lookup returns CDR1 SGHNT and CDR2 YENEEA.

This sequence joins TRBV10-3 and TRBJ2-7; a weak D match, TRBD2 (6 bases). This CDR3 has 15 residues. Germline assignment: CDR1 ENHRY and CDR2 SYGVKD. V lost 3 bases and J 2 bases, leaving 14 bases between the germline ends. The CDR3 DNA sequence: TGTGCCATCAGTGACTGGGGGGAAAGGCCCTACGAGCAGTACTTC. Translation: CAISDWGERPYEQYF.

The genes are TRBV12-3 or TRBV12-4 and TRBJ1-2; 9 bases are shared with TRBD1. CDR3 size: 13 residues. The V gene end was trimmed by 7 bases and the J gene end by 4 bases; junction bases not matched to a gene: 4. DNA for the CDR3: TGTGCCAGCACTCCGACAGGGGGCTATGGCTACACCTTC. It encodes CASTPTGGYGYTF.

This clone was seen a few times. CDR3 nucleotides: TGTGCCAGCTCACCAAAATCAGGGGAGCACGAGCAGTACTTC. This translates into CASSPKSGEHEQYF. The chain couples TRBV18 to TRBJ2-7, with a possible D match to TRBD1 (6 bases). This CDR3 is built from 14 residues. Germline values: CDR1 KGHSH, CDR2 LQKENI. Trimming cost V 2 bases and J 5 bases, with 13 bases left between them.

The chain carries TRBV2 and TRBJ1-1; D remains ambiguous. The CDR3 runs to 14 residues. V gave up 4 bases and J gave up 3 bases, with 12 bases separating them. CDR1 SNHLY and CDR2 FYNNEI come from the germline V gene. DNA for the CDR3: TGTGCCAGCAGTGTTGAAAACAGTTACACTGAAGCTTTCTTT. It specifies CASSVENSYTEAFF.

This chain connects TRBV2 to TRBJ2-7; the D gene is possibly TRBD2 (5 bases). The CDR3 totals 13 residues. V was clipped by 5 bases and J by 5 bases, with 13 bases between them. The germline V gene has CDR1 SNHLY and CDR2 FYNNEI. The CDR3 DNA is TGTGCCAGCAGTCCCCAACTAGAGAACGAGCAGTACTTC. Its translation: CASSPQLENEQYF.

V gene TRBV10-3 combines with J gene TRBJ2-7; 8 bases line up with TRBD2. J was trimmed by 3 bases and V by 10 bases; bases with no gene match: 11. Germline V gives CDR1 ENHRY, CDR2 SYGVKD. This CDR3 has 14 residues. The CDR3 sequence: CATQGTSSIYEQYF. For the CDR3, the DNA is TGTGCCACCCAGGGGACTAGTAGTATCTACGAGCAGTACTTC.

The rearrangement links TRBV19 to TRBJ1-2; weak D call: TRBD1 (5 bases). Trimming stripped 3 bases from V and 8 bases from J, with 22 bases between. This CDR3 has 16 amino acids. CDR1 is LNHDA and CDR2 is SQIVND in the germline V gene (reference sequence). The CDR3 loop is CASSMMGTARLVGYTF. In DNA, the CDR3 is TGTGCCAGTAGTATGATGGGGACTGCACGGTTGGTCGGCTACACCTTC.

Only one count was recorded for this clone. Other DNA sequences in this specimen translate into the identical CDR3. The chain recombines TRBV5-1 with TRBJ2-1, with 14 bases lining up with TRBD2. In germline, CDR1 is SGHRS, CDR2 YFSETQ. The J segment lost 7 bases and the V segment lost 4 bases, leaving 4 bases of the junction unmatched. The CDR3 sequence is 15 residues long. DNA for the CDR3: TGCGCCAGCAGCCCGGGGACTAGCGGGAGAAATGAGCAGTTCTTC. Amino acid sequence: CASSPGTSGRNEQFF.

The V and J genes are TRBV28 and TRBJ1-1, with 8 nucleotides matching TRBD1. The CDR3 length is 14 residues. After removal of 6 bases from V and 1 base from J, the junction contained 4 bases not matched to a gene. CDR1 MDHEN and CDR2 SYDVKM come from the germline V gene. The CDR3 sequence: CASSTDRENTEAFF. For the CDR3, the DNA is TGTGCCAGCAGCACGGACAGGGAGAACACTGAAGCTTTCTTT.

The genes are TRBV7-9 and TRBJ1-1; no reliable D call. Trimming left V 1 base short and J 5 bases short, with 8 bases between. CDR1 is SEHNR, CDR2 FQNEAQ, per germline (reference sequence). The CDR3 spans 13 residues. The CDR3 loop reads CASSLGGGTEAFF. CDR3 in DNA: TGTGCCAGCAGCTTAGGGGGAGGGACTGAAGCTTTCTTT.

This clone has more than one count but fewer than ten. CDR3 in DNA: TGTGCCAGCAGCCATGTCCCCGGGACAGGGGCCGGGGAGCTGTTTTTT. It translates to CASSHVPGTGAGELFF. This chain links TRBV3-1 (or the pseudogene TRBV3-2) with TRBJ2-2; 10 positions match TRBD1. CDR3 length: 16 amino acids. Germline assignment: CDR1 LGHDT and CDR2 YNNKEL (reference sequence). V lost 3 bases, J lost 6 bases, and 7 bases stayed unmatched.

The CDR3 protein is CSVGVFAGATNYGYTF. The DNA of the CDR3 is TGCAGCGTTGGAGTTTTCGCGGGGGCAACTAACTATGGCTACACCTTC. This rearrangement joins TRBV29-1 to TRBJ1-2, with D perhaps matching TRBD1 (6 bases). Germline values: CDR1 SQVTM, CDR2 ANQGSEA. Trimming left V 4 bases short and J 0 bases short, with 18 bases between. This CDR3 comprises 16 residues.

This clone was detected once. This sequence joins TRBV28 and TRBJ2-7; D gene unclear. V dropped 4 bases and J dropped 2 bases, with 6 bases sitting between them. From germline, CDR1 is MDHEN and CDR2 SYDVKM. CDR3 length equals 12 residues. CDR3 amino acids: CASSSLTYEQYF. CDR3 bases: TGTGCCAGCAGTTCCCTAACCTACGAGCAGTACTTC.

The chain has TRBV19 and TRBJ2-3, with a tentative D call TRBD2 (5 bases). Per the germline V gene, CDR1 is LNHDA and CDR2 is SQIVND (reference sequence). Trimming stripped 5 bases from V and 2 bases from J, with 8 bases between. The CDR3 runs to 13 residues. The CDR3 coding sequence is TGTGCCAGTAGTGGACTGCACACAGATACGCAGTATTTT. It codes for CASSGLHTDTQYF.

CDR3 sequence reads: CASSLARAYEQYF. For the CDR3, the DNA is TGTGCCAGCAGCTTGGCTAGAGCCTACGAGCAGTACTTC. The V gene is TRBV7-2, the J gene TRBJ2-7; D call uncertain. This CDR3 has 13 amino acids. The ends were cut back, 3 bases at V and 2 bases at J, with 8 bases in the middle. Germline CDR1 SGHTA, CDR2 FQGNSA.

The chain couples TRBV12-3 or TRBV12-4 to TRBJ1-2; no reliable D call. The CDR3 is 11 residues long. Between the trimmed V and J ends, which lost 6 bases and 5 bases, there was a span of 7 bases. CDR3 coding DNA: TGTGCCAGCAGGGCGGGGTATGGCTACACCTTC. Amino acids: CASRAGYGYTF.

V and J are TRBV7-2 and TRBJ1-2; 9 positions agree with TRBD1. CDR3 size: 15 residues. Germline V gives CDR1 SGHTA, CDR2 FQGNSA. V was pared by 3 bases and J by 8 bases, with 10 bases of the junction left unmatched. CDR3 loop: CASSFVGTGRGGYTF. As DNA, the CDR3 is TGTGCCAGCAGCTTTGTCGGGACAGGGAGGGGAGGCTACACCTTC.

The J gene is TRBJ2-7, the V gene TRBV6-6; D is possibly TRBD1 (7 bases). CDR3 size: 15 residues. Germline-derived CDR1 and CDR2 are MNHNY and SVGAGI (reference sequence). The ends were cut back, 2 bases at V and 5 bases at J, with 16 bases in the middle. CDR3 amino acids: CASSYRQGEVDEQYF. The CDR3, as DNA: TGTGCCAGCAGTTACCGGCAGGGGGAGGTGGACGAGCAGTACTTC.